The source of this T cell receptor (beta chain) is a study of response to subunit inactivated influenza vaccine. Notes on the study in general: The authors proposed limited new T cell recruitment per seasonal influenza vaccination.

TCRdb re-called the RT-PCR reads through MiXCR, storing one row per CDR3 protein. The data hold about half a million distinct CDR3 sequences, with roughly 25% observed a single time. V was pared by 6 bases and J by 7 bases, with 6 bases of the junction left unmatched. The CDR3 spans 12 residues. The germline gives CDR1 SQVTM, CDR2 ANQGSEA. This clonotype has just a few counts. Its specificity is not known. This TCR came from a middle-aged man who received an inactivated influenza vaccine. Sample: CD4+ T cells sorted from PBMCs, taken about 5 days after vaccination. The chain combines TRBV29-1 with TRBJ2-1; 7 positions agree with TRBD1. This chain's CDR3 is CSVRQGRNEQFF. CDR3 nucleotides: TGCAGCGTCCGACAGGGTCGGAATGAGCAGTTCTTC.